The 6 T cell receptor beta chains listed next were all sequenced from one sample in a study of identical twins. A single record per CDR3 protein comes from TCRdb applying MiXCR to the 5' RACE reads. The sample gives about 280,000 distinct CDR3 sequences, under 9% of which show up once; less than 2.5% is in the top ten. The sample was also linked to a second study, of yellow fever vaccine responses in identical twins.

Sequenced input: memory (CD45RO+) T cells sorted from blood. These TCRs come from a woman aged 18-29 years in good health.

The chain links TRBV3-1 to TRBJ2-7, with 16 bases fitting TRBD2. CDR1 LGHDT and CDR2 YNNKEL come from the germline V gene (reference sequence). CDR3 length: 16 residues. V gave up 1 base and J gave up 6 bases; unmatched junction bases: 3. The DNA of the CDR3 is TGTGCCAGCAGCCAAGGGGGACTAGCGGGAGGGTCCGAGCAGTACTTC. This gives the protein CASSQGGLAGGSEQYF.

Ten or more counts support this clonotype. This chain joins TRBV29-1 and TRBJ2-2, with D perhaps TRBD2 (6 bases). The CDR3 contains 16 residues. CDR1 and CDR2 from the germline V gene are SQVTM and ANQGSEA. V lost 5 bases to trimming and J lost 4 bases, with 20 bases between them. CDR3 residues: CSVNSQSGLGTGELFF. CDR3 bases: TGCAGCGTTAATTCCCAGAGCGGGCTCGGCACCGGGGAGCTGTTTTTT.

In this sample, this clonotype turned up a few times. V gene TRBV6-6 combines with J gene TRBJ2-3; D is undetermined. Germline V gene lookup returns CDR1 MNHNY and CDR2 SVGAGI (reference sequence). The CDR3 sequence is 13 residues long. Trimming cost V 8 bases and J 0 bases, with 9 bases left between them. Here the CDR3 DNA reads TGTGCCAGCCGCACAACTAGCACAGATACGCAGTATTTT. Translation gives CASRTTSTDTQYF.

The chain uses TRBV7-9 and TRBJ1-6; D unclear. This CDR3 has 14 residues. Deletions cut 3 bases from V and 7 bases from J, with 10 bases between. Germline CDR1 is SEHNR and CDR2 is FQNEAQ (reference sequence). The CDR3 reads CASSFSEVNSPLHF. The CDR3, as DNA: TGTGCCAGCAGCTTTTCTGAGGTGAATTCACCCCTCCACTTT.

The chain joins TRBV5-1 to TRBJ2-7; D possibly matches TRBD1 or TRBD2 (5 bases each). Trimming shortened V by 4 bases and J by 3 bases, and 14 bases separated the two germline ends. CDR3 length: 14 amino acids. Per the germline V gene, CDR1 is SGHRS and CDR2 is YFSETQ. The CDR3 nucleotides are TGCGCCAGCAGCCCCCAGGGACCGGGCTACGAGCAGTACTTC. It yields the protein CASSPQGPGYEQYF.

This clonotype was seen at least ten times. The rearrangement links TRBV12-3 or TRBV12-4 to TRBJ1-1; D ambiguous. Trimming stripped 2 bases from V and 4 bases from J, with 8 bases between. The CDR3 totals 13 residues. CDR3 amino acids: CASSLLGRTEAFF. The CDR3 DNA reads as TGTGCCAGCAGTTTATTAGGGCGCACTGAAGCTTTCTTT.